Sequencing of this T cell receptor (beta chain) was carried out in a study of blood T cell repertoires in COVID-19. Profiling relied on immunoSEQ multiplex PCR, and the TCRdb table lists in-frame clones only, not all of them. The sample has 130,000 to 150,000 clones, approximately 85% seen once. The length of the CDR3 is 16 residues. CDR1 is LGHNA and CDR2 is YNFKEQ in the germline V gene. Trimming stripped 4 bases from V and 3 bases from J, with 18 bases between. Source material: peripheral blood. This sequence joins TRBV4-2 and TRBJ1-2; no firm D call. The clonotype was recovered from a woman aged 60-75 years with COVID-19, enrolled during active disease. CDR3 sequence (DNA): TGTGCCAGCAGCCGGCCCCTACTTGAAGAGGACTATGGCTACACCTTC. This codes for CASSRPLLEEDYGYTF.